These 29 T cell receptor beta chains were all obtained from the same sample, sequenced in a study of T cells in Graves' hyperthyroidism and ophthalmopathy (dated by TCRdb to the late 2010s). The library relied on multiplex PCR. For sequencing, an Illumina HiSeq 2000 was employed. TCR beta CDR3 regions were amplified from RNA transcripts. A first-round RT-PCR of the TCR CDR3 used the HTBI primer set with the Qiagen OneStep RT-PCR kit. Using fastp trimming at Q25 and MiXCR clonotype assembly, TCRdb reanalyzed the public sequencing data and kept in-frame beta chains. CDR3 protein sequences are deduplicated, and each keeps its most common genes and DNA. Counted in this sample were some 700,000 distinct CDR3 sequences; approximately 15% of them appeared once. 15% to 19% of the sample is in the top ten clones. Sequencing input: blood. These receptors were obtained from a man aged 50 to 59 with Graves' hyperthyroidism.

V is TRBV11-3 and J is TRBJ2-3; D remains ambiguous. The germline CDR1 and CDR2 sequences are SGHNT and YENEEA. This CDR3 region has 13 residues. The ends were cut back, 1 base at V and 4 bases at J, with 6 bases in the middle. This CDR3 is CASSLAEPDTQYF. The CDR3 nucleotides are TGTGCCAGCAGCTTAGCGGAACCAGATACGCAGTATTTT.

V is TRBV6-1 and J is TRBJ2-5; D uncertain. From germline, CDR1 is MNHNS and CDR2 SASEGT. The ends were cut back, 5 bases at V and 5 bases at J, with 15 bases in the middle. The CDR3 runs 14 residues. CDR3 sequence reads: CASSSYLLWETQYF. CDR3 nucleotides: TGTGCCAGCAGTTCGTACCTCTTGTGGGAGACCCAGTACTTC.

This clonotype was picked up a small number of times. The chain carries TRBV6-1 and TRBJ2-7; D is perhaps TRBD1 or TRBD2 (5 bases each). Germline CDR1 and CDR2: MNHNS and SASEGT. CDR3 length equals 14 residues. V lost 6 bases and J lost 3, with 15 bases in between. This CDR3 reads CASRRRDANYEQYF. The CDR3, as DNA: TGTGCCAGCAGGCGAAGGGACGCCAACTACGAGCAGTACTTC.

In its sample, this clonotype was seen many times. The chain recombines TRBV24-1 with TRBJ2-2, with D possibly matching TRBD2 (5 bases). With 3 bases removed from V and 0 bases from J, the gap between germline ends came to 22 bases. CDR1 is KGHDR and CDR2 is SFDVKD in the germline V gene. The CDR3 sequence is 20 residues long. For the CDR3, the DNA is TGTGCCACCAGTGATAATTTTGCAGGAAGACTAAAAGCGAACACCGGGGAGCTGTTTTTT. This codes for CATSDNFAGRLKANTGELFF.

This clonotype was counted at least ten times. This chain connects TRBV7-2 to TRBJ1-1; TRBD1 aligns across 8 bases. V shed 4 bases, J shed 1 base, and the junction held 11 bases outside the gene matches. CDR1 SGHTA and CDR2 FQGNSA come from the germline V gene. The CDR3 extends over 17 amino acids. The CDR3 nucleotides read TGTGCCAGCAGCTCTAGTCCGGGACAGGCTTCGAACACTGAAGCTTTCTTT. Translated: CASSSSPGQASNTEAFF.

The chain couples TRBV3-1 to TRBJ2-3, with D perhaps matching TRBD2 (5 bases). The V end was cut by 1 base, the J end by 0 bases, with 8 bases between. The germline CDR1 and CDR2 sequences are LGHDT and YNNKEL (reference sequence). This CDR3 region has 15 residues. The DNA for the CDR3 is TGTGCCAGCAGCCAAGCGGGGAAAAGCACAGATACGCAGTATTTT. The encoded protein is CASSQAGKSTDTQYF.

There are a few counts of this clonotype. The J gene is TRBJ2-7, the V gene TRBV6-1; 11 nucleotides line up with TRBD1. Trimming cost V 6 bases and J 2 bases; bases outside gene matches: 6. Germline lookup yields CDR1 MNHNS and CDR2 SASEGT. This CDR3 comprises 15 residues. CDR3 protein: CASRMGQGDTYEQYF. The CDR3 coding sequence is TGTGCCAGCAGAATGGGACAGGGGGACACCTACGAGCAGTACTTC.

There are many counts of this clonotype. The J gene is TRBJ2-7, the V gene TRBV29-1, with TRBD1 matching 7 bases. Trimming took 1 base from V and 3 from J; bases not matched to a gene: 0. The CDR3 spans 12 residues. The germline CDR1 and CDR2 sequences are SQVTM and ANQGSEA. The CDR3 nucleotides read TGCAGCGTTGAAGGACAGGGCTACGAGCAGTACTTC. Its protein is CSVEGQGYEQYF.

The CDR3, as DNA: TGTGCCAGCAGCGAATCCCTGGGAAGCAGAGCGATGAACACTGAAGCTTTCTTT. It is translated as CASSESLGSRAMNTEAFF. The rearrangement joins TRBV11-2 to TRBJ1-1; D is uncertain. Germline values: CDR1 SGHAT, CDR2 FQNNGV. Between the trimmed V and J ends, which lost 5 bases and 0 bases, there was a span of 22 bases. The CDR3 consists of 18 residues.

This clonotype appeared many times. V is TRBV20-1 and J is TRBJ2-3; D is unresolved. Germline V gives CDR1 DFQATT, CDR2 SNEGSKA (reference sequence). The CDR3 runs 14 residues. Between the trimmed V and J ends, which lost 1 base and 1 base, there was a span of 9 bases. The CDR3 DNA reads TGCAGTGCTAGAGGGTTAGTGGGCACAGATACGCAGTATTTT. It encodes CSARGLVGTDTQYF.

The V and J genes are TRBV3-2 and TRBJ1-5; TRBD1, the D gene given by the table, was not confirmed from the DNA. TRBV3-2 is labeled a pseudogene. There are 14 residues in the CDR3. The CDR3 bases are TGTGCCAGCAGCCAATCCTCCGGGAATCAGCCCCAGCATTTT. Its protein is CASSQSSGNQPQHF.

In its sample, this clonotype was seen a few times. This chain connects TRBV5-6 to TRBJ2-1; D is undetermined. The V end lost 3 bases, the J end lost 0 bases, and 10 bases lay between the germline ends. From germline, CDR1 is SGHDT and CDR2 YYEEEE. CDR3 length: 15 amino acids. The CDR3 loop is CASSWSELSYNEQFF. The CDR3 DNA follows: TGTGCCAGCAGCTGGAGCGAACTCTCCTACAATGAGCAGTTCTTC. Filled out from reference TRBV5-6 and TRBJ2-1, the complete variable domain reads DAGVTQSPTHLIKTRGQQVTLRCSPKSGHDTVSWYQQALGQGPQFIFQYYEEEERQRGNFPDRFSGHQFPNYSSELNVNALLLGDSALYLCASSWSELSYNEQFFGPGTRLTVL.

With regard to this clonotype: Compared with germline, one end of the junction differs, possibly owing to a read error. V is TRBV27 and J is TRBJ2-2; 10 nucleotides match TRBD1. Germline assignment: CDR1 MNHEY and CDR2 SMNVEV (reference sequence). This CDR3 comprises 14 residues. Here the CDR3 reads CAGSFGQGAGELFF. The CDR3 bases are TGTGCCGGCAGTTTTGGACAGGGGGCCGGGGAGCTGTTTTTT.

Comments on this clonotype: The junction shows a germline mismatch at one end, possibly a read error. V usage is TRBV2 and J usage is TRBJ2-5; weak D call: TRBD2 (5 bases). The CDR3 runs 11 residues. Germline values: CDR1 SNHLY, CDR2 FYNNEI. The CDR3 protein is CASRSTGWRNF. CDR3 coding DNA: TGTGCCAGCAGAAGCACGGGGTGGAGGAACTTC.

This clonotype was detected many times. The chain couples TRBV24-1 to TRBJ2-2, with 9 bases matching TRBD1. The trim removed 5 bases at V and 2 bases at J, leaving 11 bases unmatched. Looked up from germline, CDR1 is KGHDR and CDR2 is SFDVKD. The CDR3 length is 18 residues. CDR3 in DNA: TGTGCCACCAGTGGTCGGGACAGGGACACTCAAAACACCGGGGAGCTGTTTTTT. Its protein is CATSGRDRDTQNTGELFF.

The sample holds many counts of this clonotype. V usage is TRBV2 and J usage is TRBJ2-2, with TRBD2 matching over 7 bases. CDR1 SNHLY and CDR2 FYNNEI come from the germline V gene. J lost 5 bases, V lost 7 bases, and 1 base had no gene match. This CDR3 has 12 amino acids. The CDR3 nucleotides read TGTGCCAGCACGGGGGGAACCGGGGAGCTGTTTTTT. Its translation is CASTGGTGELFF.

The rearrangement uses TRBV15 and TRBJ2-2; perhaps TRBD1 as D (5 bases). Trimming removed 11 bases at V and 3 bases at J, with 16 bases between. Looked up from germline, CDR1 is LNHNV and CDR2 is YYDKDF (reference sequence). The CDR3 spans 14 residues. The CDR3 nucleotides read TGTGCCGCCCTTTGGATAGGGGACACCGGGGAGCTGTTTTTT. It yields the protein CAALWIGDTGELFF.

This clonotype was counted many times. The CDR3 nucleotides are TGCAGTGCTAGAGGATTTGACGAGCCCAACACAGATACGCAGTATTTT. It specifies CSARGFDEPNTDTQYF. This chain joins TRBV20-1 and TRBJ2-3, with D unresolved. Trimming removed 1 base from V and 2 bases from J, with 16 bases in between. Germline V gene sequence: CDR1 DFQATT, CDR2 SNEGSKA (reference sequence). The CDR3 sequence is 16 residues long.

This clonotype was counted at least ten times. The J gene is TRBJ1-1, the V gene TRBV2; 7 positions match TRBD1. The CDR3 runs 12 residues. Unmatched junction bases numbered 9, after V lost 8 bases and J lost 9 bases. Germline values: CDR1 SNHLY, CDR2 FYNNEI. The DNA of the CDR3 is TGTGCCAGCCGCCAAGGGACAGAGAAAGCTTTCTTT. Encoded protein: CASRQGTEKAFF. The entire variable domain, with the rest obtained from reference TRBV2 and TRBJ1-1, is as follows: EPEVTQTPSHQVTQMGQEVILRCVPISNHLYFYWYRQILGQKVEFLVSFYNNEISEKSEIFDDQFSVERPDGSNFTLKIRSTKLEDSAMYFCASRQGTEKAFFGQGTRLTVV.

This clonotype showed up many times. The chain has TRBV28 and TRBJ2-1; maybe TRBD1 (5 bases). CDR1 and CDR2 (germline): MDHEN, SYDVKM. Trimming took off 8 bases at V and 3 bases at J, with 17 bases between the two ends. The CDR3 consists of 15 residues. The CDR3 protein is CASALSGLSYNEQFF. The DNA of the CDR3 is TGTGCCAGCGCCCTCTCAGGGTTAAGCTACAATGAGCAGTTCTTC.

In this sample, this clonotype turned up many times. V is TRBV6-1 and J is TRBJ1-5; D possibly corresponds to TRBD1 (5 bases). The V end was cut by 7 bases, the J end by 6 bases, with 16 bases between. Germline V lookup: CDR1 MNHNS, CDR2 SASEGT. The CDR3 consists of 14 residues. The CDR3 nucleotides read TGTGCCAGCAAGTCGGGGGAAGAGGTTCAGCCCCAGCATTTT. It translates to CASKSGEEVQPQHF.

This clonotype was found many times. The rearrangement uses TRBV28 and TRBJ2-7, with 8 bases fitting TRBD2. CDR3 size: 18 residues. V shed 5 bases and J 7 bases; nucleotides not matched to a gene: 22. Germline CDR1 and CDR2: MDHEN and SYDVKM. The DNA for the CDR3 is TGTGCCAGCAGTGGGACGGGACTAGGTCCCCTCGGCGTGTGGGAGCAGTACTTC. Translation: CASSGTGLGPLGVWEQYF.

The J gene is TRBJ1-1, the V gene TRBV19; D is ambiguous. The CDR3 covers 12 residues. The germline V and J ends were trimmed by 4 bases and 2 bases, with 5 bases remaining between them. The germline CDR1 and CDR2 sequences are LNHDA and SQIVND (reference sequence). CDR3 amino acids: CASSNGNTEAFF. The CDR3 DNA is TGTGCCAGTAGTAACGGTAACACTGAAGCTTTCTTT.

A few counts support this clonotype. A read error may account for a junction end that differs from germline. The V call is TRBV30, the J call TRBJ2-1; D gene unclear. CDR3 length: 11 amino acids. Germline-derived CDR1 and CDR2 are GTSNPN and SVGIG (reference sequence). In DNA form, the CDR3 reads TGTGCCTGGATATCCTGCAATGAGCAGTTCTTC. Its translation: CAWISCNEQFF.

At least ten counts were recorded for this clonotype. The chain combines TRBV6-1 with TRBJ2-3; 12 nucleotides align to TRBD2. Germline assignment: CDR1 MNHNS and CDR2 SASEGT. CDR3 size: 16 residues. Unmatched junction bases numbered 9, after V lost 7 bases and J lost 4 bases. CDR3 bases: TGTGCCAGCACATCTAGCGGGAGGGGGGTTGCAGATACGCAGTATTTT. Translating it yields CASTSSGRGVADTQYF.

This clonotype appeared many times. The chain couples TRBV7-2 to TRBJ1-5, with D perhaps TRBD1 (5 bases). Germline V lookup: CDR1 SGHTA, CDR2 FQGNSA. V lost 0 bases and J lost 6, with 15 bases in between. This CDR3 region has 16 residues. The CDR3 DNA is TGTGCCAGCAGCTTAGCCGGACACTCAACCCCTCAGCCCCAGCATTTT. It translates to CASSLAGHSTPQPQHF.

This clonotype occurred a few times. V and J are TRBV10-3 and TRBJ2-1; 7 nucleotides agree with TRBD2. Germline V gene data show CDR1 as ENHRY and CDR2 as SYGVKD. The trim removed 2 bases at V and 0 bases at J, leaving 4 bases unmatched. This CDR3 spans 16 amino acids. The DNA for the CDR3 is TGTGCCATCAGTGAGGGAGTAGCGGGCTCCTACAATGAGCAGTTCTTC. Its protein is CAISEGVAGSYNEQFF.

This clonotype was recorded at least ten times. V and J are TRBV10-3 and TRBJ1-1; D uncertain. Deletions cut 10 bases from V and 5 bases from J, with 17 bases between. Germline CDR1 is ENHRY and CDR2 is SYGVKD. The CDR3 has 13 amino acids. CDR3 sequence reads: CATQRPLRTEAFF. In nucleotides, the CDR3 is TGTGCCACCCAGCGGCCTCTGCGGACTGAAGCTTTCTTT.

Details on this clonotype: Germline is not matched at one junction end, which may reflect a read error. The chain links TRBV6-5 to TRBJ2-2, with a weak D call TRBD2 (6 bases). The CDR3 spans 15 residues. The germline V gene encodes CDR1 MNHEY and CDR2 SVGAGI. The CDR3 coding sequence is TGTGCCAGCAGTTACTCGCCACAATTCCCCGGGGGGCTGTTTTTT. Translated, it gives CASSYSPQFPGGLFF.